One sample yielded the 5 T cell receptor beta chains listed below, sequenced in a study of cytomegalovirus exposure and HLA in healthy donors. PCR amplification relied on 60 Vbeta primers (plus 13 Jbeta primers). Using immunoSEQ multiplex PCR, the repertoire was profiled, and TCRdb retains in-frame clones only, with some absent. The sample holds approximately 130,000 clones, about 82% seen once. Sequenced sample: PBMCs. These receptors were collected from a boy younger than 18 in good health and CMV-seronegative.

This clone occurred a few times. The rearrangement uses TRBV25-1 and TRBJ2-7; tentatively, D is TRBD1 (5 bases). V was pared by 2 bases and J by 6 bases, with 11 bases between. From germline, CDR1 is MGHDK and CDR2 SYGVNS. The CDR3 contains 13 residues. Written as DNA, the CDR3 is TGTGCCAGCAGTGAAGTCCAGGGCTGCGAGCAGTACTTC. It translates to CASSEVQGCEQYF.

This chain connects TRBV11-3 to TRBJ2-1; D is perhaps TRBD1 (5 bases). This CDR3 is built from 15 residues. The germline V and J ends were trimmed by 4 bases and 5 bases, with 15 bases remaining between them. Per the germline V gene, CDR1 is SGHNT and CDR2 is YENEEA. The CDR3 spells CASSSTRVPNNEQFF. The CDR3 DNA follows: TGTGCCAGCAGCTCAACCAGGGTCCCAAACAATGAGCAGTTCTTC.

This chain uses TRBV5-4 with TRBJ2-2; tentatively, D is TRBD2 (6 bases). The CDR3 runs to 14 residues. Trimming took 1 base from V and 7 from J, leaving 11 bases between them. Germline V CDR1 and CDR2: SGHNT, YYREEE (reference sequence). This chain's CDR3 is CASSLREPSGELFF. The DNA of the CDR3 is TGTGCCAGCAGCTTGCGGGAGCCCAGCGGGGAGCTGTTTTTT.

The CDR3 coding sequence is TGTGCCAGCAGCGAGGGGACTAGCTGGAGGTCAGATACGCAGTATTTT. Protein product: CASSEGTSWRSDTQYF. This chain joins TRBV9 and TRBJ2-3; 9 bases match TRBD2. Trimming took 3 bases from V and 4 from J; bases not matched to a gene: 9. Germline V lookup: CDR1 SGDLS, CDR2 YYNGEE. CDR3 size: 16 residues.

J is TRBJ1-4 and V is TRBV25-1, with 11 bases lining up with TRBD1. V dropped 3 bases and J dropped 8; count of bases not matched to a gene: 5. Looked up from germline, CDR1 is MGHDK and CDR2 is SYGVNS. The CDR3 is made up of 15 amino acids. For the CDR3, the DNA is TGTGCCAGCAGTGAGGACAGGGGGCCTGGCGAAAAACTGTTTTTT. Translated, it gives CASSEDRGPGEKLFF.